The rows below give T cell receptor beta chains drawn from one sample of a study of cytotoxic CD8 clonotypes in ibrutinib-treated CLL. TCRdb keeps only in-frame clones here, not all; method: immunoSEQ multiplex PCR. The data show over 140,000 clones, 80% seen once. This specimen consisted of PBMCs, obtained after 36 months of ibrutinib treatment. The receptor set was obtained from a human donor with chronic lymphocytic leukemia. The CDR3 runs from the conserved cysteine through the conserved F or W. A D gene is named only where the DNA matches it firmly. The listing skips clone size in some rows; elsewhere it reads once, few, many or a size class.

d_call j_call v_call clone_size cdr3_nt cdr3_aa
- TRBJ1-2 TRBV27 - TGTGCCAGCAGCCTTCTAGGGGGGGGTGGCTACACCTTC CASSLLGGGGYTF
- TRBJ2-3 TRBV6-6 - TGTGCCAGCAGTTACACGTACAGCACAGATACGCAGTATTTT CASSYTYSTDTQYF
TRBD1 TRBJ2-2 TRBV14 - TGTGCCAGCAGCCTCTGGACAGGGCGGTTAGGCGGGGAGCTGTTTTTT CASSLWTGRLGGELFF
TRBD1 TRBJ1-2 TRBV30 - TGTGCCTGGAGTGGGACAGGGAACTATGGCTACACCTTC CAWSGTGNYGYTF
- TRBJ2-7 TRBV7-6 - TGTGCCAGCAGCTTAGAGGTATCAGGGAAGAGCGAGCAGTACTTC CASSLEVSGKSEQYF
- TRBJ2-1 TRBV5-4 - TGTGCCAGCAGCTTGGATCCGGGGTACAATGAGCAGTTCTTC CASSLDPGYNEQFF
TRBD1 TRBJ2-1 TRBV27 - TGTGCCAGCAGCCAGGGGGTGAGCTCCTACAATGAGCAGTTCTTC CASSQGVSSYNEQFF
- TRBJ1-1 TRBV18 - TGTGCCAGCTCGCACGACTGGGGGCACACTGAAGCTTTCTTT CASSHDWGHTEAFF
TRBD2 TRBJ2-7 TRBV4-1 - TGCGCCAGCAGCCAAGATCCGGGATTAGCGGGAGGCCCCCTTAGTCCCTACGAGCAGTACTTC CASSQDPGLAGGPLSPYEQYF
TRBD2 TRBJ2-1 TRBV4-1 - TGCGCCAGCAGCCACGACCGGGGGGGGCAGTTCTTC CASSHDRGGQFF
TRBD2 TRBJ2-3 TRBV23-1 - TGCGCCAGCAGTCAATCGTCGCAGGGAGGGAGAGATACGCAGTATTTT CASSQSSQGGRDTQYF
TRBD2 TRBJ2-7 TRBV9 - TGTGCCAGCAGCGTAGGCGCGGGAGGGCCAAGCGAGCAGTACTTC CASSVGAGGPSEQYF
TRBD2 TRBJ2-7 TRBV25-1 - TGTGCCAGCAGTGAATTTGTTTTAACTAGCGGCTCCTACGAGCAGTACTTC CASSEFVLTSGSYEQYF
- TRBJ2-5 TRBV10-1 - TGCGCCAGCAGTGAGCGATTGGGGACTCCGCAAGAGACCCAGTACTTC CASSERLGTPQETQYF
- TRBJ2-2 TRBV7-2 - TGTGCCAGCAGCAAAGGAGGGGCAGGGAACACCGGGGAGCTGTTTTTT CASSKGGAGNTGELFF
- TRBJ2-1 TRBV18 once TGTGCCAGCTCACCTGGGACCTACAATGAGCAGTTCTTC CASSPGTYNEQFF
TRBD2 TRBJ2-5 TRBV5-1 - TGCGCCAGCAGCTTGGAGGCGGGGGGACGGCCAGACTTC CASSLEAGGRPDF
TRBD1 TRBJ2-7 TRBV18 few TGTGCCAGCTCACCACTGGACCGGGACAGGGAGACCTACGAGCAGTACTTC CASSPLDRDRETYEQYF
TRBD1 TRBJ2-5 TRBV29-1 - TGCAGCGTCGGACGGGACAGGCAAGAGACCCAGTACTTC CSVGRDRQETQYF
- TRBJ1-3 TRBV29-1 once TGCAGCGTCCCCACACAGGGAAACACCATATATTTT CSVPTQGNTIYF
- TRBJ1-2 TRBV19 - TGTGCCAGTAGTACCCCCTGGGGGGCGAATGGCTACACCTTC CASSTPWGANGYTF
- TRBJ2-7 TRBV7-9 - TGTGCCAGCAGCAGAGGGGTCTACGAGCAGTACTTC CASSRGVYEQYF
TRBD1 TRBJ1-6 TRBV18 - TGTGCCAGCTCACCCTCCGGGACAGTTTATAATTCACCCCTCCACTTT CASSPSGTVYNSPLHF
TRBD1 TRBJ2-7 TRBV5-1 - TGCGCCAGCAGCAAGTCAACAGGGGCTTACGAGCAGTACTTC CASSKSTGAYEQYF
- TRBJ1-1 TRBV14 - TGTGCCAGCAGCCCCAGGGGCGGGGGGACTGAAGCTTTCTTT CASSPRGGGTEAFF
TRBD2 TRBJ2-7 TRBV6-1 - TGTGCCAGCAGTCCCAAATGGGGGAGGGCCTACGAGCAGTACTTC CASSPKWGRAYEQYF
- TRBJ2-4 TRBV7-9 - TGTGCCAGCAGCGCAAAGATATTTGGGGGAGAGCTAGCCAAAAACATTCAGTACTTC CASSAKIFGGELAKNIQYF
- TRBJ2-1 TRBV5-4 - TGTGCCAGCAGCTTAGGGTACTCCTACAATGAGCAGTTCTTC CASSLGYSYNEQFF
- TRBJ1-1 TRBV19 - TGTGCCAGTAGCCTCTTCGAGGGGGGTAACACTGAAGCTTTCTTT CASSLFEGGNTEAFF